The present TCR beta chain was sequenced within a study of shared clonotypes between healthy human individuals. In the study overall: Researchers assigned three CD4 naive, three CD4 memory, two CD8 naive and one CD8 memory plate to each donor.

Study-level findings and limits: Researchers sampled only blood; tissue repertoires likely differ.

As originally analysed: For the immunoSEQ data, sequences were junction-only without quality scores, so filtering differed. Generated by immunoSEQ multiplex PCR, the TCRdb table keeps only in-frame clones and is missing some. V and J calls and clone size are those listed in that table; D and trimming were worked out from the DNA. The top ten hold 0.7% to 0.95% of the sample, which has 1 million to 1.2 million clones, approximately 80% seen once. Donors were Caucasian adults residing in Nashville, Tennessee, USA. A word on this clone: What it binds is not known.

The source material was memory CD4+ T cells from PBMCs. Regarding subset: CD45RA-negative fraction. This receptor was obtained from a man younger than 30 in good health. Some clones in this sample may be carry-over from other donors' samples.

The CDR3 loop reads CASSLPPTGSSALSYEQYF. CDR3 DNA: TGTGCCAGCAGCTTACCACCAACAGGGTCCTCTGCCCTTTCCTACGAGCAGTACTTC. J is TRBJ2-7 and V is TRBV7-6, with a tentative D call TRBD1 (6 bases). V was clipped by 2 bases and J by 1 base, with 24 bases between them. Germline V CDR1 and CDR2: SGHVS, FNYEAQ. This CDR3 has 19 amino acids.